This T cell receptor beta chain derives from a study of blood T cell repertoires in COVID-19. Looking at the study overall: The United States, Italy and Spain provided the acute and convalescent COVID-19 samples. PBMCs, B-cell-depleted T cells, or T cells provided the cDNA or gDNA that made up the material.

In the study's own analysis: Using reference gene primer amplification, nucleated cell counts were estimated. TCRdb's copy holds only in-frame clones and misses some; the assay was immunoSEQ multiplex PCR. The V and J calls and clone size were taken over from that table, and D and trimming were inferred from the DNA. In the table there are 300,000 to 400,000 clones, about 87% of which are singletons. Germline V gene data show CDR1 as MNHEY and CDR2 as SVGEGT. Trimming removed 5 bases from V and 4 bases from J; junction bases left unmatched: 7. The CDR3 has 15 amino acids. Sequencing was done on a sample of peripheral blood. The chain has TRBV6-2 or TRBV6-3 and TRBJ1-1, with 10 bases fitting TRBD1. This TCR was recovered from a human donor in a cohort sampled during active COVID-19. The CDR3 DNA reads TGTGCCAGCAGTGACAGGGGGCTGGCGATCACTGAAGCTTTCTTT. Translated, it gives CASSDRGLAITEAFF.